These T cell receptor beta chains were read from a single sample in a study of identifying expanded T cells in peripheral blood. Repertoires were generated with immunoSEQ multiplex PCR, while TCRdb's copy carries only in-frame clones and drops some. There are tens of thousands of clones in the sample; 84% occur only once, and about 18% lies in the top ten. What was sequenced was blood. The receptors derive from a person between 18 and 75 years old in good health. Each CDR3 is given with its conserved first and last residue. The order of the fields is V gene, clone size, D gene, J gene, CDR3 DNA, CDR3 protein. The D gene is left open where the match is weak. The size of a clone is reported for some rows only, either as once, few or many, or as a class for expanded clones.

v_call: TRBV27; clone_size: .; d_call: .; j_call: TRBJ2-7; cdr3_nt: TGTGCCAGCAGTCCCCCACCCTATGGGCAGGGCGCGGGGGAGCAGTACTTC; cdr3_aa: CASSPPPYGQGAGEQYF
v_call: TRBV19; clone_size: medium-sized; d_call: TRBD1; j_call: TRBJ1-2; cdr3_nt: TGTGCCAGTAACCCCGGGACAGGGGAATATGGCTACACCTTC; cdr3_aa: CASNPGTGEYGYTF
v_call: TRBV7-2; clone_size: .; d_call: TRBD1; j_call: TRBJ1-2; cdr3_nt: TGTGCCAGCAGCCCCCTCCGGGACAGCTTTATTTATGGCTACACCTTC; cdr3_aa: CASSPLRDSFIYGYTF
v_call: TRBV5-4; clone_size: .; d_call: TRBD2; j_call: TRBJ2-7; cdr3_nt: TGTGCCAGCAGCTCGGGACTAGCGGGAACCTACGAGCAGTACTTC; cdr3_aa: CASSSGLAGTYEQYF
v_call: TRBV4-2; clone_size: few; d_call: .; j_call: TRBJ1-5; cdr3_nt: TGTGCCAGCAGCCAAGTTGGGGATCAGCCCCAGCATTTT; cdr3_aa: CASSQVGDQPQHF
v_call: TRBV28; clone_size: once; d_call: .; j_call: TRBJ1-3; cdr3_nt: TGTGCCAGCCGGGGGGACACTAGCTCTGGAAACACCATATATTTT; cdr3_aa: CASRGDTSSGNTIYF
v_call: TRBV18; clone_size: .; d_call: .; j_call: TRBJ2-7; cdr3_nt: TGTGCCAGCTCACCACAGACAGGAAGCTCCTACGAGCAGTACTTC; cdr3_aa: CASSPQTGSSYEQYF
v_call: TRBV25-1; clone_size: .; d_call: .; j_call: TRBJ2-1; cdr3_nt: TGTGCCAGCAGTGGGGACTCTACAACCTCCTACAATGAGCAGTTCTTC; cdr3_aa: CASSGDSTTSYNEQFF
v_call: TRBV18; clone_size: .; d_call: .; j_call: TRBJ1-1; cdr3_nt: TGTGCCACCTCAGTGGGTCGGAACACTGAAGCTTTCTTT; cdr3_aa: CATSVGRNTEAFF
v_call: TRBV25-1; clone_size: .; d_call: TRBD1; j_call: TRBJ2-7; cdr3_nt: TGTGCCAGCAGAATCTCGGGACAGGGGGCGAAAGAGCAGTACTTC; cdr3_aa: CASRISGQGAKEQYF
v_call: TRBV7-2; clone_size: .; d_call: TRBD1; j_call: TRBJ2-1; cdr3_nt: TGTGCCAGCAGCTTAGGGACAGGGGAGGGGAATGAGCAGTTCTTC; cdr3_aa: CASSLGTGEGNEQFF
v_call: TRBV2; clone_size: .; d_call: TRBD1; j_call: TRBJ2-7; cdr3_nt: TGTGCCAGCAGGCCCGGGACAGGGACCTACGAGCAGTACTTC; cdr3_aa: CASRPGTGTYEQYF
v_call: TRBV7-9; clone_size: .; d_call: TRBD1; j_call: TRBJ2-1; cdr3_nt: TGTGCCAGCAGCTTAGTTGCCGGGACAGGGACCTACAATGAGCAGTTCTTC; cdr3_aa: CASSLVAGTGTYNEQFF
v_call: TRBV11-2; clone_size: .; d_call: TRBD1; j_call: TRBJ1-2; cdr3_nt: TGTGCCAGCAAACCAACAGGGGGTTTCTATGGCTACACCTTC; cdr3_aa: CASKPTGGFYGYTF
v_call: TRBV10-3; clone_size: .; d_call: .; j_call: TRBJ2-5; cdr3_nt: TGTGCCATCAGTGAGTCGGGGACGGGGCGATCCGGACCTGGACTCCCGACGGGACTAGAGACCCAGTACTTC; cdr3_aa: CAISESGTGRSGPGLPTGLETQYF
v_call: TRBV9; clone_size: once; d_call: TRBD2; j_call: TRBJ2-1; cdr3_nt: TGTGCCAGCAGCGTAGATTGGGGACTAGCGGGAGCCAATGAGCAGTTCTTC; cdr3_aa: CASSVDWGLAGANEQFF
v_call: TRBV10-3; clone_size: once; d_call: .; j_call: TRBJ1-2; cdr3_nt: TGTGCCATCAGTCCGGGAAATTCTAACTATGGCTACACCTTC; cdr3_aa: CAISPGNSNYGYTF